These T cell receptor beta chains were read from a single sample in a study of Graves' ophthalmopathy and Graves' hyperthyroidism. Each CDR3 protein is one row after TCRdb ran MiXCR on the multiplex PCR reads. This repertoire shows hundreds of thousands of distinct CDR3 sequences, about two fifths found once; its top ten account for around 3%. The source material was peripheral blood. These TCRs come from an adult man with Graves' ophthalmopathy. The CDR3 runs from the conserved cysteine through the conserved F or W. The D gene is left open where the match is weak. Part of the rows lack a size; the others show once, few, many or a class for expanded clones.

v_gene	d_gene	j_gene	abundance	CDR3nt	CDR3aa
TRBV11-2	TRBD1	TRBJ1-2	many	TGTGCCAGCAGCATCCCGGGACAGGGAGTTGGCTACACCTTC	CASSIPGQGVGYTF
TRBV9	TRBD1	TRBJ1-6	-	TGTGCCAGCAGCCAAGAACAGGGGGCTAATAATTCACCCCTCCACTTT	CASSQEQGANNSPLHF
TRBV9	TRBD1	TRBJ1-6	-	TGTGCCAGCAGCGTAGACAGGGGTTATAATTCACCCCTCCACTTT	CASSVDRGYNSPLHF
TRBV10-2	-	TRBJ1-2	-	TGCGCCAGCAGTGAGTCACAGAATAACTATGGCTACACCTTC	CASSESQNNYGYTF
TRBV2	-	TRBJ1-5	many	TGTGCCAGCACCCTCTCGACGGCCCAGCCCCAGCATTTT	CASTLSTAQPQHF
TRBV7-8	TRBD1	TRBJ1-4	-	TGTGCCAGCAGCTTAACAGGGGGCGGCATTAATGAAAAACTGTTTTTT	CASSLTGGGINEKLFF
TRBV6-6	-	TRBJ2-7	-	TGTGCCAGCAGTTACGCGTCAGCGCGAAGTGCCTACGAGCAGTACTTC	CASSYASARSAYEQYF
TRBV15	-	TRBJ1-1	-	TGTGCCACCAGCAGTTACCGGACAAGCACTGAAGCTTTCTTT	CATSSYRTSTEAFF
TRBV7-9	-	TRBJ1-2	-	TGTGCCAGCTCACCACGAACGATGGACTATGGCTACACCTTC	CASSPRTMDYGYTF
TRBV19	-	TRBJ1-1	many	TGTGCCAGTAGTGTGACAGGCGGGGACACTGAAGCTTTCTTT	CASSVTGGDTEAFF
TRBV2	-	TRBJ2-2	-	TGTGCCAGCAGCGGTCACCCAGGGAACACCGGGGAGCTGTTTTTT	CASSGHPGNTGELFF
TRBV4-3	-	TRBJ1-4	many	TGCGCCAGCAGCCAGCTGGCTACTGAGACTGAAAAACTGTTTTTT	CASSQLATETEKLFF
TRBV2	-	TRBJ1-5	many	TGTGCCAGCAGTGAAGATTCGGGGGCAGACGATAGCAATCAGCCCCAGCATTTT	CASSEDSGADDSNQPQHF
TRBV6-1	-	TRBJ1-2	-	TGTGCCAGCAGTGATGTCCTGAGGCATACCCTCTATGGCTACACCTTC	CASSDVLRHTLYGYTF
TRBV10-3	-	TRBJ1-3	many	TGTGCCATCAGGCCGGGACCGAGCTCTGGAAACACCATATATTTT	CAIRPGPSSGNTIYF
TRBV10-3	TRBD2	TRBJ2-3	-	TGTGCCAGCAGTGGGACTAGCGGGGGCACAGATACGCAGTATTTT	CASSGTSGGTDTQYF
TRBV28	-	TRBJ2-7	-	TGTGCCAGCGAGAACGACCAGGGCTCCTACGAGCAGTACTTC	CASENDQGSYEQYF
TRBV20-1	TRBD1	TRBJ2-5	-	TGCAGTGCTAGCACAGGGGTTGCGTACCAAGAGACCCAGTACTTC	CSASTGVAYQETQYF
TRBV19	-	TRBJ2-7	many	TGTGCCAGTAGCCGGCAGGGAAGTAATGAGCAGTACTTC	CASSRQGSNEQYF
TRBV12-3/TRBV12-4	TRBD2	TRBJ2-7	-	TGTGCCAGCAGTCAGCGGGGGGGCTCCGAGCAGTACTTC	CASSQRGGSEQYF
TRBV2	TRBD1	TRBJ2-2	few	TGTGCCAGCAGTGAAGGGCAGGGGGCGCGCACCGGGGAGCTGTTTTTT	CASSEGQGARTGELFF
TRBV25-1	-	TRBJ2-7	-	TGTGCCAGCAGTAAACAGAGCGGTACCTCCTACGAGCAGTACTTC	CASSKQSGTSYEQYF
TRBV5-4	-	TRBJ2-7	-	TGTGCCAGCAGCTTGGGGACGGGGTATCCCTACGAGCAGTACTTC	CASSLGTGYPYEQYF
TRBV12-3/TRBV12-4	TRBD1	TRBJ1-5	few	TGTGCCAGTAAGGAGGACAGGGGGAATAGCAATCAGCCCCAGCATTTT	CASKEDRGNSNQPQHF
TRBV25-1	-	TRBJ2-5	many	TGTGCCAGCAGTGGAGACACGGGGATCGGGGAGACCCAGTACTTC	CASSGDTGIGETQYF
TRBV11-1	-	TRBJ1-1	many	TGTGCCAGCAGCTTTACCGGGGGGGGCACTGAAGCTTTCTTT	CASSFTGGGTEAFF
TRBV29-1	-	TRBJ1-2	many	TGCAGCGTTGAAGGTGGTGTACACTATGGCTACACCTTC	CSVEGGVHYGYTF
TRBV29-1	TRBD1	TRBJ2-5	-	TGCAGCGTTGCAATGACAGGGCGAGAGACCCAGTACTTC	CSVAMTGRETQYF
TRBV7-9	-	TRBJ1-2	many	TGTGCCAGCAGCTTAGCGTCCCCCTATGGCTACACCTTC	CASSLASPYGYTF
TRBV5-4	-	TRBJ2-7	few	TGTGCCAGCAGCTTGGATCTCGTTCTAGAGGGCTACGAGCAGTACTTC	CASSLDLVLEGYEQYF
TRBV2	TRBD1	TRBJ2-5	many	TGTGCCAGCAGTACAAGGACAGGGGGAGAGACCCAGTACTTC	CASSTRTGGETQYF
TRBV11-2	-	TRBJ1-3	many	TGTGCCAGCAGCTTCGGGACGTTTCCTGGAAACACCATATATTTT	CASSFGTFPGNTIYF
TRBV9	-	TRBJ1-5	-	TGTGCCAGCAGCGTAGGCAGCTTACAGCATTTT	CASSVGSLQHF
TRBV14	-	TRBJ1-3	many	TGTGCCAGGGACATTGGATTCTCTGGAAACACCATATATTTT	CARDIGFSGNTIYF
TRBV7-8	-	TRBJ2-3	-	TGTGCCAGCAGCGCTAGCCAAATGGGAGATACGCAGTATTTT	CASSASQMGDTQYF
TRBV7-9	-	TRBJ1-6	few	TGTGCCAGCAGCCCGCCGGACAGCTATAATTCACCCCTCCACTTT	CASSPPDSYNSPLHF
TRBV7-4	-	TRBJ1-1	-	TGCGCCAGCAGCCAGTTAGGGGGTCACTGGACGGTCACTGAAGCTTTCTTT	CASSQLGGHWTVTEAFF
TRBV7-8	-	TRBJ1-3	many	TGTGCCAGCAGCACTTACTCTGGAAACACCATATATTTT	CASSTYSGNTIYF
TRBV25-1	-	TRBJ1-3	-	TGTGCCAGCAGTGAGCCCCAAGATAACACCATATATTTT	CASSEPQDNTIYF
TRBV10-3	-	TRBJ2-2	-	TGTGCCATCAGTTACACGACAGTCAACACCGGGGAGCTGTTTTTT	CAISYTTVNTGELFF
TRBV7-9	TRBD1	TRBJ2-1	few	TGTGCCGAAACAGGGGACAGCTACAATGAGCAGTTCTTC	CAETGDSYNEQFF
TRBV7-9	TRBD1	TRBJ2-7	-	TGTGCCAGCAGCGAGTCCAGGGGGCCATCCTACGAGCAGTACTTC	CASSESRGPSYEQYF
TRBV9	-	TRBJ1-1	many	TGTGCCAGCAGCGTAGTAGAGGGCAAGAACACTGAAGCTTTCTTT	CASSVVEGKNTEAFF
TRBV15	-	TRBJ2-6	-	TGTGCCACCAGCAGAGATGGGGCCAACGTCCTGACTTTC	CATSRDGANVLTF
TRBV27	-	TRBJ1-2	many	TGTGCCAGCAGTCCGAGACGGCGCTATGGCTACACCTTC	CASSPRRRYGYTF
TRBV25-1	-	TRBJ1-2	-	TGTGCCAGCGTTGATCCACTCAACTATGGCTACACCTTC	CASVDPLNYGYTF
TRBV29-1	-	TRBJ1-4	-	TGCAGCGTTGGACTAGCGGGAGGGGAGGAGAATGAAAAACTGTTTTTT	CSVGLAGGEENEKLFF
TRBV30	-	TRBJ1-5	-	TGTGCCTGGAGCACGGCAGGGGCTTATAGCAATCAGCCCCAGCATTTT	CAWSTAGAYSNQPQHF
TRBV12-3/TRBV12-4	TRBD1	TRBJ2-7	few	TGTGCCAGCCTTCCGGGCCCCGGGACAGGGTCCTACGAGCAGTACTTC	CASLPGPGTGSYEQYF
TRBV20-1	-	TRBJ2-2	few	TGCAGTGCTAGAGAGGCGGTACTTAACACCGGGGAGCTGTTTTTT	CSAREAVLNTGELFF
TRBV12-3/TRBV12-4	TRBD1	TRBJ2-7	-	TGTGCCAGCAGTCCGTCTCCCGGGACAGGGAACGAGCAGTACTTC	CASSPSPGTGNEQYF
TRBV12-3/TRBV12-4	-	TRBJ2-3	-	TGTGCCCCCGCGGGTCTAGAGGCAGATACGCAGTATTTT	CAPAGLEADTQYF